The clone carrying this TCR beta chain occurred a few times. Sequenced by immunoSEQ multiplex PCR; TCRdb stores in-frame clones only, minus some. The sample carries about 98,000 clones, around 86% recorded once. Germline loops: CDR1 MNHGY, CDR2 SAAAGT. Trimming cost V 6 bases and J 3 bases; bases outside gene matches: 7. This CDR3 spans 14 amino acids. The data originate from a study of preoperative IRX-2 immunotherapy in early breast cancer. Treatment described: preoperative locoregional IRX-2 cytokine immunotherapy. Samples came from a phase Ib trial of preoperative locoregional IRX-2 cytokine immunotherapy.

The V and J genes are TRBV6-8 and TRBJ2-7; the match to TRBD2 covers 8 bases. The source was tumor tissue, collected after IRX-2 immunotherapy. The source of this sequence is a human donor with breast cancer. The DNA of the CDR3 is TGTGCCAGCAGGCTGAGCGGGGGAGACTACGAGCAGTACTTC. Translation gives CASRLSGGDYEQYF.